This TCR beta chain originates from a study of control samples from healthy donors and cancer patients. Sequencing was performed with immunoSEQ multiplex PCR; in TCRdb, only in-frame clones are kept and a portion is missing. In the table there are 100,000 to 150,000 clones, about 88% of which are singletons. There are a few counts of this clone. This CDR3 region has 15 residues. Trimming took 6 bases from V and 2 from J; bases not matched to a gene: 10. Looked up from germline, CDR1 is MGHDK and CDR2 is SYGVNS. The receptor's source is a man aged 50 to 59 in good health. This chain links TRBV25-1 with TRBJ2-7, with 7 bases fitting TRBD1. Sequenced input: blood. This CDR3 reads CASSPGPGTAYEQYF. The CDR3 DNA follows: TGTGCCAGCAGCCCGGGTCCAGGGACAGCCTACGAGCAGTACTTC.